The 15 T cell receptor beta chains below come from one sample, sequenced in a study of shared T cell receptors in the human thymus. Measured with immunoSEQ multiplex PCR; TCRdb has only the in-frame clones, and not every one. The table lists about 380,000 clones, 85% to 95% of them singletons. What was sequenced was thymocytes. The receptors shown here come from a human donor.

The chain carries TRBV27 and TRBJ2-5, with TRBD1 matching 9 bases. The V and J ends lost 5 bases and 4 bases, in that order; junction bases with no gene match: 11. Germline V gives CDR1 MNHEY, CDR2 SMNVEV (reference sequence). The CDR3 extends over 16 amino acids. CDR3 region: CASSRRGQGSGETQYF. DNA for the CDR3: TGTGCCAGCAGTCGTAGGGGACAGGGTTCGGGAGAGACCCAGTACTTC.

The chain is built from TRBV28 and TRBJ2-3; 14 positions agree with TRBD2. J gave up 4 bases and V 7 bases, and 13 bases lay outside the gene matches. The CDR3 sequence is 18 residues long. Germline V lookup: CDR1 MDHEN, CDR2 SYDVKM. The CDR3 reads CASMGLAGVISRADTQYF. CDR3 in DNA: TGTGCCAGCATGGGACTAGCGGGAGTTATTTCAAGGGCAGATACGCAGTATTTT.

The V gene is TRBV5-1, the J gene TRBJ2-4, with D unclear. CDR3 length equals 15 residues. Germline V lookup: CDR1 SGHRS, CDR2 YFSETQ. The V end lost 0 bases, the J end lost 0 bases, and 7 bases lay between the germline ends. CDR3 nucleotide sequence: TGCGCCAGCAGCTTGGATCTGGCAGCCAAAAACATTCAGTACTTC. Translating gives CASSLDLAAKNIQYF.

The V call is TRBV4-3, the J call TRBJ2-7; 10 bases map to TRBD2. Germline CDR1 and CDR2: LGHNA and YSLEER. J lost 0 bases, V lost 3 bases, and 8 bases had no gene match. The CDR3 contains 17 residues. The CDR3 DNA reads TGCGCCAGCAGCCATCACAACCTAGCGGGAGACTCCTACGAGCAGTACTTC. Protein product: CASSHHNLAGDSYEQYF.

The rearrangement links TRBV5-4 to TRBJ2-2, with TRBD2 matching over 10 bases. CDR1 and CDR2 from the germline V gene are SGHNT and YYREEE (reference sequence). CDR3 size: 18 residues. V dropped 4 bases and J dropped 0; count of bases not matched to a gene: 9. For the CDR3, the DNA is TGTGCCAGCAGCCCGGGACTAGCGTACTTCGCGAACACCGGGGAGCTGTTTTTT. Its translation: CASSPGLAYFANTGELFF. Looking up the rest from reference TRBV5-4 and TRBJ2-2 gives the full variable domain: ETGVTQSPTHLIKTRGQQVTLRCSSQSGHNTVSWYQQALGQGPQFIFQYYREEENGRGNFPPRFSGLQFPNYSSELNVNALELDDSALYLCASSPGLAYFANTGELFFGEGSRLTVL.

The chain carries TRBV28 and TRBJ2-7; D unclear. Trimming pared 6 bases from V and 4 bases from J, leaving 19 bases between. The CDR3 loop spans 15 amino acids. The germline V gene has CDR1 MDHEN and CDR2 SYDVKM. The CDR3 is CASRFGGQEIYEQYF. For the CDR3, the DNA is TGTGCCAGCAGATTTGGTGGGCAGGAAATTTACGAGCAGTACTTC.

This clone was seen only a few times. V is TRBV7-9 and J is TRBJ1-1; D is possibly TRBD1 (5 bases). V was cut by 5 bases and J by 4 bases, with 11 bases left in between. The CDR3 runs to 13 residues. CDR1 SEHNR and CDR2 FQNEAQ come from the germline V gene (reference sequence). This CDR3 is CASSPTGGTEAFF. The CDR3, as DNA: TGTGCCAGCAGCCCAACAGGCGGCACTGAAGCTTTCTTT.

The chain has TRBV28 and TRBJ2-3; D is unclear. From germline, CDR1 is MDHEN and CDR2 SYDVKM. V was shortened by 8 bases and J by 0 bases, with 12 bases between the two germline ends. The CDR3 totals 14 residues. This CDR3 reads CASRNPDSTDTQYF. DNA for the CDR3: TGTGCCAGCCGTAATCCCGACAGCACAGATACGCAGTATTTT.

As to this clone: The sample has other DNA sequences that encode this CDR3 too. The genes are TRBV6-5 and TRBJ2-5, with 8 bases fitting TRBD1. V shed 5 bases and J 2 bases; nucleotides not matched to a gene: 1. Germline V lookup: CDR1 MNHEY, CDR2 SVGAGI. The CDR3 covers 13 residues. CDR3 loop: CASSRTGQETQYF. Here the CDR3 DNA reads TGTGCCAGCAGTAGGACAGGGCAAGAGACCCAGTACTTC.

The V call is TRBV30, the J call TRBJ2-6, with a tentative D call TRBD1 (5 bases). With 3 bases removed from V and 0 bases from J, the gap between germline ends came to 21 bases. This CDR3 has 19 residues. Germline values: CDR1 GTSNPN, CDR2 SVGIG (reference sequence). The CDR3 sequence is CAWSSPRQHVPSGANVLTF. CDR3 coding DNA: TGTGCCTGGAGCTCCCCCAGACAGCACGTCCCCTCTGGGGCCAACGTCCTGACTTTC.

The chain is built from TRBV5-1 and TRBJ2-7; D not certain. The germline gives CDR1 SGHRS, CDR2 YFSETQ. V was pared by 0 bases and J by 6 bases, with 4 bases between. The CDR3 totals 11 residues. CDR3 in amino acids: CASSLGLEQYF. The CDR3 coding sequence is TGCGCCAGCAGCTTGGGACTCGAGCAGTACTTC.

The rearrangement links TRBV9 to TRBJ2-3, with D possibly matching TRBD1 (7 bases). V lost 0 bases, J lost 2 bases, and 13 bases lay in between. CDR3 length: 16 amino acids. The germline V gene has CDR1 SGDLS and CDR2 YYNGEE. CDR3 sequence: CASSVGGGGITDTQYF. DNA of the CDR3: TGTGCCAGCAGCGTAGGAGGGGGCGGGATCACAGATACGCAGTATTTT.

V gene TRBV19 combines with J gene TRBJ1-2, with D perhaps matching TRBD1 (5 bases). V shed 4 bases and J shed 8 bases, with 5 bases lying between them. There are 10 residues in the CDR3. Germline lookup yields CDR1 LNHDA and CDR2 SQIVND (reference sequence). The CDR3 spells CASSNRGYTF. The CDR3, as DNA: TGTGCCAGTAGTAACAGGGGCTACACCTTC.

V is TRBV7-9 and J is TRBJ2-5; 15 bases fit TRBD2. The germline V gene encodes CDR1 SEHNR and CDR2 FQNEAQ (reference sequence). V was pared by 4 bases and J by 3 bases, with 6 bases of the junction left unmatched. This CDR3 spans 17 amino acids. The CDR3 reads CASSYGLAGGPEETQYF. The CDR3 DNA follows: TGTGCCAGCAGCTATGGACTAGCGGGAGGGCCAGAAGAGACCCAGTACTTC.

V is TRBV7-8 and J is TRBJ2-3; TRBD1 matches at 8 bases. J was trimmed by 4 bases and V by 6 bases; bases with no gene match: 6. Germline CDR1 SGHVS, CDR2 FQNEAQ. The CDR3 covers 14 residues. Written as DNA, the CDR3 is TGTGCCAGCAGGGGGCAGGGGGCCGCAGATACGCAGTATTTT. This gives the protein CASRGQGAADTQYF.